This TCR beta chain originates from a study of T cells after yellow fever vaccination. Across the study: Fractions low in cell number were prepared with SMART-Seq v4 Ultra Low Input.

The CDR3 extends over 15 amino acids. Germline lookup yields CDR1 MNHEY and CDR2 SVGAGI. The V segment lost 6 bases and the J segment 7 bases; nucleotides outside the gene matches: 10. This clonotype was counted many times. The 5'RACE template-switching step produced TCR cDNA and added a universal primer site and UMIs. MiXCR, applied by TCRdb to the 5' RACE reads, yields one record per CDR3 protein. This sample carries around 320,000 distinct CDR3 sequences, 3.5% to 4.5% of them seen once, and the ten largest clones take around 19%. The receptor comes from a man between 18 and 29 years old who received the YFV17D yellow fever vaccine. V and J are TRBV6-5 and TRBJ2-1; TRBD2 aligns across 9 bases. The material was PBMCs, obtained 15 days after the yellow fever booster vaccination. CDR3 sequence (DNA): TGTGCCAGCAGATACAGGGCGGGGGGGTCGAATGAGCAGTTCTTC. Translated, it gives CASRYRAGGSNEQFF.